The 14 T cell receptor beta chains presented below share a single source sample, sequenced in a study of T-cell memory formation after mild COVID-19. TCRdb itself ran the 5' RACE reads through MiXCR, one entry per CDR3 protein. The table lists 450,000 or so distinct CDR3 sequences, more than 20% of them singletons. Sequenced: PBMCs or a T cell subset sorted from them (not recorded which). The receptors originated from an adult woman who had mild COVID-19 (a few samples of this study predate the infection). Cell type and time point are not known.

The V and J genes are TRBV20-1 and TRBJ2-1; no clear D gene. Trimming took off 1 base at V and 5 bases at J, with 12 bases between the two ends. There are 14 residues in the CDR3. Germline V gene sequence: CDR1 DFQATT, CDR2 SNEGSKA (reference sequence). The chain's CDR3 is CSARVPEFHNEQFF. In DNA, the CDR3 is TGCAGTGCTAGAGTACCGGAGTTCCACAATGAGCAGTTCTTC.

The table lists this clonotype with a count of one. V is TRBV7-2 and J is TRBJ1-5; possibly TRBD1 for D (6 bases). CDR3 size: 15 residues. Germline assignment: CDR1 SGHTA and CDR2 FQGNSA. Deletions cut 0 bases from V and 2 bases from J, with 8 bases between. The CDR3 nucleotides are TGTGCCAGCAGCTTAGCTCCAGGGGGCAATCAGCCCCAGCATTTT. The encoded protein is CASSLAPGGNQPQHF. The full variable domain, completed using reference TRBV7-2 and TRBJ1-5, is GAGVSQSPSNKVTEKGKDVELRCDPISGHTALYWYRQSLGQGLEFLIYFQGNSAPDKSGLPSDRFSAERTGGSVSTLTIQRTQQEDSAVYLCASSLAPGGNQPQHFGDGTRLSIL.

This chain uses TRBV24-1 with TRBJ2-5; weak D call: TRBD1 (6 bases). Looked up from germline, CDR1 is KGHDR and CDR2 is SFDVKD. Trimming shortened V by 4 bases and J by 5 bases, and 13 bases separated the two germline ends. The CDR3 runs 14 residues. CDR3 region: CATSEPQGYETQYF. In nucleotides, the CDR3 is TGTGCCACCAGTGAGCCACAGGGATACGAGACCCAGTACTTC.

Many counts were recorded for this clonotype. The chain has TRBV29-1 and TRBJ2-3; 10 nucleotides match TRBD2. The V segment lost 7 bases and the J segment 4 bases; nucleotides outside the gene matches: 14. The CDR3 length is 16 residues. Germline CDR1 is SQVTM and CDR2 is ANQGSEA. The CDR3 DNA reads as TGCAGCGCCGAAGTACTAGCGGGACCCAAGGCAGATACGCAGTATTTT. Protein product: CSAEVLAGPKADTQYF.

The chain joins TRBV5-6 to TRBJ1-2; D is uncertain. V was pared by 4 bases and J by 3 bases, with 13 bases between. Germline V gene sequence: CDR1 SGHDT, CDR2 YYEEEE. CDR3 length equals 14 residues. The CDR3, as DNA: TGTGCCAGCAGCGTTGGATCGGGTCACTATGGCTACACCTTC. Protein: CASSVGSGHYGYTF.

V usage is TRBV29-1 and J usage is TRBJ1-2; TRBD1 matches at 7 bases. V was pared by 3 bases and J by 3 bases, with 4 bases of the junction left unmatched. The V gene's germline CDR1 is SQVTM and CDR2 ANQGSEA. The length of the CDR3 is 13 residues. CDR3 bases: TGCAGCGTTGACAGGGGGGATCACTATGGCTACACCTTC. Residues: CSVDRGDHYGYTF.

The CDR3 nucleotides are TGTGCCAGCAGCCACCGGGACCCCGGAATTAGCGAGCAGTTCTTC. It yields the protein CASSHRDPGISEQFF. The V gene is TRBV7-9, the J gene TRBJ2-1; perhaps D is TRBD1 or TRBD2 (5 bases each). The CDR3 sequence is 15 residues long. Trimming stripped 5 bases from V and 10 bases from J, with 21 bases between. Germline values: CDR1 SEHNR, CDR2 FQNEAQ (reference sequence). The variable domain in full, completed from reference TRBV7-9 and TRBJ2-1, reads DTGVSQNPRHKITKRGQNVTFRCDPISEHNRLYWYRQTLGQGPEFLTYFQNEAQLEKSRLLSDRFSAERPKGSFSTLEIQRTEQGDSAMYLCASSHRDPGISEQFFGPGTRLTVL.

V gene TRBV9 combines with J gene TRBJ1-3; 9 bases line up with TRBD1. The CDR3 covers 16 residues. CDR1 is SGDLS, CDR2 YYNGEE, per germline. V lost 2 bases and J lost 3; bases outside the gene matches: 6. The CDR3 is CASSVGTGRSGNTIYF. CDR3 sequence (DNA): TGTGCCAGCAGCGTGGGGACAGGGCGGAGTGGAAACACCATATATTTT.

This chain uses TRBV11-1 with TRBJ2-2; no firm D call. Germline V gene data show CDR1 as SGHAT and CDR2 as FQDESV (reference sequence). This CDR3 region has 14 residues. Trimming cost V 3 bases and J 4 bases, with 9 bases left between them. The CDR3 nucleotides are TGTGCCAGCAGCTTCGCCCGCTTCACCGGGGAGCTGTTTTTT. Protein sequence: CASSFARFTGELFF.

There are a few counts of this clonotype. This chain links TRBV25-1 with TRBJ2-2; D perhaps matches TRBD2 (5 bases). V lost 6 bases to trimming and J lost 4 bases, with 9 bases between them. The CDR3 loop spans 13 amino acids. Germline assignment: CDR1 MGHDK and CDR2 SYGVNS. The CDR3 nucleotides read TGTGCCAGCAGAGGACTCCTCACCGGGGAGCTGTTTTTT. Its protein product is CASRGLLTGELFF.

There are a few counts of this clonotype. The chain employs TRBV9 and TRBJ1-1; 7 bases match TRBD1. J gave up 6 bases and V 3 bases, and 8 bases lay outside the gene matches. Germline CDR1 and CDR2: SGDLS and YYNGEE. The CDR3 loop spans 14 amino acids. CDR3 loop: CASSEGGRVAEAFF. The CDR3 bases are TGTGCCAGCAGCGAAGGGGGCAGGGTCGCTGAAGCTTTCTTT.

The chain combines TRBV24-1 with TRBJ2-2; the match to TRBD1 covers 9 bases. Germline lookup yields CDR1 KGHDR and CDR2 SFDVKD. The CDR3 has 18 residues. V trimming: 4 bases; J trimming: 4 bases; junction bases outside the gene matches: 12. Written as DNA, the CDR3 is TGTGCCACCAGTGACCTGGGACAGGGAGCAAGGGGCACCGGGGAGCTGTTTTTT. Translated, it gives CATSDLGQGARGTGELFF.

This clonotype was picked up a small number of times. The chain has TRBV25-1 and TRBJ1-4; tentatively, D is TRBD1 (6 bases). Germline CDR1 and CDR2: MGHDK and SYGVNS. The V end was cut by 6 bases, the J end by 4 bases, with 9 bases between. The CDR3 loop spans 13 amino acids. The CDR3 coding sequence is TGTGCCAGCAGGGGGGGCGTTAATGAAAAACTGTTTTTT. The encoded protein is CASRGGVNEKLFF.

This clonotype was found a few times. This chain uses TRBV7-3 with TRBJ2-7, with TRBD2 matching over 7 bases. Germline CDR1 is SGHTA and CDR2 is FQGTGA. The CDR3 loop spans 14 amino acids. Unmatched junction bases numbered 7, after V lost 3 bases and J lost 5 bases. For the CDR3, the DNA is TGTGCCAGCAGCTTGAACGGGGGGAATAACGAGCAGTACTTC. Translated: CASSLNGGNNEQYF.